Each of the 4 T cell receptor beta chains below was sequenced from the same sample in a study of cytomegalovirus exposure and HLA in healthy donors. PCR involved 60 Vbeta and 13 Jbeta primers. TCRdb keeps only in-frame clones here, not all; method: immunoSEQ multiplex PCR. The sample lists about 120,000 clones; more than 60% were seen once. Sequencing used PBMCs. These TCRs come from a man between 18 and 35 years old in good health and CMV-seronegative.

This clone was seen more than once but under ten times. The rearrangement uses TRBV6-6 and TRBJ2-5; 7 bases are a match to TRBD1. Germline V gene lookup returns CDR1 MNHNY and CDR2 SVGAGI (reference sequence). The CDR3 is made up of 13 amino acids. J gave up 4 bases and V 6 bases, and 5 bases lay outside the gene matches. The CDR3 loop is CASRGQVGETQYF. As DNA, the CDR3 is TGTGCCAGCAGAGGACAGGTTGGAGAGACCCAGTACTTC.

The chain joins TRBV2 to TRBJ2-3; the D gene is possibly TRBD2 (5 bases). The V and J ends lost 6 bases and 4 bases respectively, with 14 bases between them. CDR3 length equals 14 residues. Germline CDR1 SNHLY, CDR2 FYNNEI. The CDR3 loop is CASREDGRSDTQYF. For the CDR3, the DNA is TGTGCCAGCAGGGAGGACGGAAGGTCAGATACGCAGTATTTT.

The chain has TRBV30 and TRBJ1-5, with TRBD1 as a possible D gene (6 bases). Germline V gene lookup returns CDR1 GTSNPN and CDR2 SVGIG (reference sequence). The CDR3 runs 14 residues. The V and J ends lost 1 base and 1 base respectively, with 8 bases between them. The CDR3 region has the DNA TGTGCCTGGAGTGGGACAGTAAGCAATCAGCCCCAGCATTTT. Its translation: CAWSGTVSNQPQHF. The variable domain in full, with the rest retrieved from reference TRBV30 and TRBJ1-5, is SQTIHQWPATLVQPVGSPLSLECTVEGTSNPNLYWYRQAAGRGLQLLFYSVGIGQISSEVPQNLSASRPQDRQFILSSKKLLLSDSGFYLCAWSGTVSNQPQHFGDGTRLSIL.

The J gene is TRBJ2-3, the V gene TRBV11-2; 8 bases map to TRBD2. Unmatched junction bases numbered 11, after V lost 4 bases and J lost 2 bases. The CDR3 spans 17 residues. The V gene's germline CDR1 is SGHAT and CDR2 FQNNGV. CDR3 amino acids: CASSSPPGLEITDTQYF. Written as DNA, the CDR3 is TGTGCCAGCAGCTCGCCCCCGGGACTAGAGATCACAGATACGCAGTATTTT. Full variable domain (rest looked up from reference TRBV11-2 and TRBJ2-3): EAGVAQSPRYKIIEKRQSVAFWCNPISGHATLYWYQQILGQGPKLLIQFQNNGVVDDSQLPKDRFSAERLKGVDSTLKIQPAKLEDSAVYLCASSSPPGLEITDTQYFGPGTRLTVL.